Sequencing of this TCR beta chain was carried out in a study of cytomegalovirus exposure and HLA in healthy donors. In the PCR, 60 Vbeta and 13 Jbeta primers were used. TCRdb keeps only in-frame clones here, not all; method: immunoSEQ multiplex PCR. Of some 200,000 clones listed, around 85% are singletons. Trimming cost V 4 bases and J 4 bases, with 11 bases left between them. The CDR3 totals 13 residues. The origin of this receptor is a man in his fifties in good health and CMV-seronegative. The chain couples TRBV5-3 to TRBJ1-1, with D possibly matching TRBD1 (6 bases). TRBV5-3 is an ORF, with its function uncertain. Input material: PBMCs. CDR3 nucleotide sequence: TGTGCCAGAAGCCCGGGACATTGCACTGAAGCTTTCTTT. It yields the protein CARSPGHCTEAFF.